This entry is about one T cell receptor beta chain. As yet, its antigen is unknown. This specimen comes from a study of shared clonotypes between healthy human individuals. The study, taken as a whole, reports: Blood was the sole source, and tissue repertoires probably differ. Clonotypes which were not shared had lower generation probabilities than clonotypes that all four donors shared.

Libraries were prepared by immunoSEQ multiplex PCR; TCRdb keeps only in-frame clonotypes and omits some of them. The sample carries about 2.4 million clones, 93% recorded once. V trimming: 4 bases; J trimming: 6 bases; junction bases outside the gene matches: 12. The CDR3 is 15 residues long. Germline-derived CDR1 and CDR2 are SGHRS and YFSETQ. This sequence was found in a man younger than 35 in good health. Some clones in this sample may be carry-over from other donors' samples. The sequenced material came from naive CD4+ T cells from PBMCs. Subset defined: CD45RA+ positively selected. V usage is TRBV5-1 and J usage is TRBJ2-5; 7 bases match TRBD1. The CDR3: CASSTRQGDGQTQYF. CDR3 sequence (DNA): TGCGCCAGCAGCACCCGACAGGGTGATGGACAGACCCAGTACTTC.